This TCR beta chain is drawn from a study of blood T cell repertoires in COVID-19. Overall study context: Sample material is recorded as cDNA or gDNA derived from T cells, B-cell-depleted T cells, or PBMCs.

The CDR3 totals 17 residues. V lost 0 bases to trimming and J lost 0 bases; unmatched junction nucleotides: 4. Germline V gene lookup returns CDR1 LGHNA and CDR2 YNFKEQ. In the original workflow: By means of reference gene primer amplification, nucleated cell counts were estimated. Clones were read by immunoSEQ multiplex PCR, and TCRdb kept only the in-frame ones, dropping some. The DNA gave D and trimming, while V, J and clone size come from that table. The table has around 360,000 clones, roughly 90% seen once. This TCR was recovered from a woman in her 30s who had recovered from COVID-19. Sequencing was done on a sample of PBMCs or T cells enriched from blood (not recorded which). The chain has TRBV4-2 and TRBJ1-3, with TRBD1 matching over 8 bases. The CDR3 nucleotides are TGTGCCAGCAGCCAAGATCTGCAGGGGGCCTCTGGAAACACCATATATTTT. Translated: CASSQDLQGASGNTIYF.